This T cell receptor (beta chain) appears in the sequencing data of a study of CD8 T cells in Susac syndrome. CDR3 length: 14 amino acids. The V segment lost 3 bases and the J segment 1 base; nucleotides outside the gene matches: 2. Roughly 0.45 to 1 ug RNA was reverse transcribed with random hexamers. Amplification of the TCR beta CDR3 was carried out by immunoSEQ multiplex PCR, which spanned a total of 54 Vbeta and 13 Jbeta segments. TCRdb analysed the immunoSEQ multiplex PCR reads with MiXCR anew, one entry per CDR3 protein. The table lists around 140,000 distinct CDR3 sequences, around 86% of them singletons. Sequencing of TCR beta was performed on blood CD8+ T cells and on blood CD4+ T cells. The patients serving as multiple sclerosis controls were treatment-naive. They had stable or active relapsing-remitting disease and fulfilled revised McDonald criteria. FACS enriched CD8+ TEMRA cells, while bulk CD8+ and CD4+ were negatively isolated.

Sequencing was done on a sample of CD8+ T cells from PBMCs. The V call is TRBV12-3 or TRBV12-4, the J call TRBJ2-5; 7 positions agree with TRBD1. The sequence derives from a human donor with multiple sclerosis. The CDR3 DNA reads as TGTGCCAGCAGTTTGACAGGGACCCAAGAGACCCAGTACTTC. Translation: CASSLTGTQETQYF.